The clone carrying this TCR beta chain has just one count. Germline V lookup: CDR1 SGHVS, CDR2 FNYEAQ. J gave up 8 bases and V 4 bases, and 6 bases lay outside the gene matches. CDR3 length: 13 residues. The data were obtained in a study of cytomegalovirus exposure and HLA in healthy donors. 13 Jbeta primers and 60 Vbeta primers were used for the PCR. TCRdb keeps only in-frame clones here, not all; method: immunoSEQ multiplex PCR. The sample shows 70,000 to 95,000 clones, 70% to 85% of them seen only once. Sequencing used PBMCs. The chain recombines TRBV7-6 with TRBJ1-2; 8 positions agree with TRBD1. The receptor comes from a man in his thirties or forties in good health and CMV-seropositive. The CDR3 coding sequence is TGTGCCAGCAGCTCTGGACAGGGAGAGGGCTACACCTTC. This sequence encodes CASSSGQGEGYTF.